Presented here are 4 T cell receptor beta chains from one specimen sequenced in a study of identical twins. TCRdb recomputed calls from the 5' RACE reads with MiXCR, one row per CDR3 protein. The repertoire includes fewer than 250,000 distinct CDR3 sequences, 6% to 8.5% of them detected once, and more than 5% sits in the top ten. The same sample was also used in a study of yellow fever vaccine responses in identical twins.

The specimen was CD8+ T cells sorted from blood. The source is a woman under 30 in good health.

This clonotype was counted at least ten times. The chain carries TRBV12-3 or TRBV12-4 and TRBJ1-1; the match to TRBD1 covers 8 bases. CDR3 length equals 15 residues. The junction had 9 bases not matched to a gene; V was cut back by 7 bases and J by 2 bases. CDR3 DNA sequence: TGTGCCAGCAATTCACCGGGACAGGAAAACACTGAAGCTTTCTTT. Protein: CASNSPGQENTEAFF.

This clonotype has at least ten counts. CDR3 coding DNA: TGCGCCAGCAGGGGACAGGACCTTAGGAATGAGCAGTTCTTC. Its translation is CASRGQDLRNEQFF. This sequence joins TRBV5-1 and TRBJ2-1; 8 nucleotides align to TRBD1. The CDR3 runs 14 residues. The germline V gene encodes CDR1 SGHRS and CDR2 YFSETQ. V shed 5 bases and J 7 bases; nucleotides not matched to a gene: 8.

The chain employs TRBV7-6 and TRBJ2-1, with D hard to call. CDR3 length: 17 amino acids. Trimming removed 5 bases at V and 0 bases at J, with 17 bases between. Per the germline V gene, CDR1 is SGHVS and CDR2 is FNYEAQ. The CDR3 sequence is CASSSPSGSLSYNEQFF. The CDR3 DNA reads TGTGCCAGCAGCAGCCCCTCCGGGTCGCTCTCCTACAATGAGCAGTTCTTC. The full variable domain, with the rest looked up from reference TRBV7-6 and TRBJ2-1, is GAGVSQSPRYKVTKRGQDVALRCDPISGHVSLYWYRQALGQGPEFLTYFNYEAQQDKSGLPNDRFSAERPEGSISTLTIQRTEQRDSAMYRCASSSPSGSLSYNEQFFGPGTRLTVL.

This clonotype has a count of ten or more. The gene calls are TRBV7-9 and TRBJ2-7; unclear D gene. Germline CDR1 SEHNR, CDR2 FQNEAQ (reference sequence). CDR3 length: 13 residues. The V end lost 2 bases, the J end lost 3 bases, and 8 bases lay between the germline ends. CDR3 sequence (DNA): TGTGCCAGCAGCTTACAGGTTGGCTACGAGCAGTACGTC. Translated, it gives CASSLQVGYEQYV.